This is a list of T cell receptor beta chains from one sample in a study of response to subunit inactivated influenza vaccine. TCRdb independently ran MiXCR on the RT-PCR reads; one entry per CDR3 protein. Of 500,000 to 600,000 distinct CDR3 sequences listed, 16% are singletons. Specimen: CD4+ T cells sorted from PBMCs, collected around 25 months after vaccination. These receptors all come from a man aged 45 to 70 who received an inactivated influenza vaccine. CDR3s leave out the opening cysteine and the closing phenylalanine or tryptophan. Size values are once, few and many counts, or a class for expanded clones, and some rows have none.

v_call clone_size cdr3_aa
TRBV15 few ATSREITDTQY
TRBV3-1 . ASSQQQGYEQY
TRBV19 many ASSIGTGSYEQY
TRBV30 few AWKRGPGTQY
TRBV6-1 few ASSARLAGAEQY
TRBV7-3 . ASSPSPVGEQF
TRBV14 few ASSQQGSPQRDEQY
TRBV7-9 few ASSLGLAEADTQY
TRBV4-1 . ASSQARGLETQY
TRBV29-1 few SAPSRDRGETQY
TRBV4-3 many ASSQVGTSDHYEQY
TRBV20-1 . SAREPGGFIGNQPQH
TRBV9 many ASSSGLAGVGEQY
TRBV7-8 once ASSLVRDLPEQF
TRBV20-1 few SAPMVKEAEKLF
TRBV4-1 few ASSPFYTVNQPQH
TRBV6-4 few ASSFEGGGELF
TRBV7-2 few ASSSPGQGMTQY
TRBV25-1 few ASSSRGVADTQY
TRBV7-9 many ASSLGQGVHTIY
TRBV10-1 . ATSPGASGQETQY
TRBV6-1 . ASSESGVDTEAF
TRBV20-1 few SARASSGRVDEQY
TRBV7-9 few ASSLEALSNQPQH
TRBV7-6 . ASTLGTGGGSGETQY
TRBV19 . ASSMRGQGNQPQH
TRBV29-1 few SVVPGDEKLF
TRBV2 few ASSDEMGNGYT
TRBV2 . ASSDGQNTEAF
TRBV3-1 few ASSQVTNGEAF
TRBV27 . ASSFSNQGNTEAF
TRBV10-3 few AISAGRNNSPLH
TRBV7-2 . ASSLRVRELF
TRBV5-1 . ASRGDVYNEQF
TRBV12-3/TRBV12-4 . ASGQGSSYNEQF
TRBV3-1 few ASSQGKYIQY
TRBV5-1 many ASSHYSGSAYEQY
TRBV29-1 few SVEDLTGRNEQF
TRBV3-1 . ASSHLAGDNEQF
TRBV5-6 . ASSLGGRSGDQPQH
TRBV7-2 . ASSSLAGKNEQF
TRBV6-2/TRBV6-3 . ASSTVYRSSNSPLH
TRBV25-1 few ASSNTGGNSPLH
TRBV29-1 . SVEGTVSGNTIY
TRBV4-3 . ASSQATATNEKLF
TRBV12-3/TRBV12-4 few ASSLGTGVPYGYT